Below are 30 T cell receptor beta chains sequenced from a single sample in a study of human T cells and chemical hapten exposure. TCRdb processed the RACE reads anew with MiXCR; each CDR3 protein has one entry. The table has over 75,000 distinct CDR3 sequences, around 9.9% seen once. Time point: patch test 3, about 24 weeks after DPC sensitization. Treatment reported: therapeutic diphenylcyclopropenone sensitization with weekly scalp DPC. Sequences were derived from whole blood, sampled in connection with sensitization to the hapten diphenylcyclopropenone (DPC). These receptors were collected from a young woman with alopecia areata. Some clones in this sample may be carry-over from other donors' samples.

This clonotype was detected ten times or more. The genes are TRBV11-1 and TRBJ2-1; weak D call: TRBD1 (5 bases). The CDR3 has 14 amino acids. Germline CDR1 is SGHAT and CDR2 is FQDESV (reference sequence). V was pared by 6 bases and J by 6 bases, with 15 bases between. CDR3 DNA sequence: TGTGCCAGCAGTCGACAGTGGGGTAGCAATGAGCAGTTCTTC. Translation: CASSRQWGSNEQFF.

A remark on this clonotype: A much larger clone lies a single base off, so this may be a read error. The conserved phenylalanine or tryptophan is not found at the CDR3 terminus, so this likely reflects a read error. The chain links TRBV3-1 to TRBJ2-3; 8 bases line up with TRBD2. V was pared by 0 bases and J by 6 bases, with 5 bases of the junction left unmatched. Germline assignment: CDR1 LGHDT and CDR2 YNNKEL (reference sequence). The CDR3 is made up of 15 amino acids. CDR3 bases: TGTGCCAGCAGCCAAGATTGGGCTAGCGGGGATACGCAGTATGTT. This codes for CASSQDWASGDTQYV.

This clonotype occurred many times. The chain links TRBV16 to TRBJ2-4, with a possible D match to TRBD2 (5 bases). CDR1 is KGHSY and CDR2 is FQNENV in the germline V gene. This CDR3 comprises 16 residues. V lost 1 base, J lost 0 bases, and 10 bases lay in between. Here the CDR3 DNA reads TGTGCCAGCAGCCAATTGGCGGGCCGAGCCAAAAACATTCAGTACTTC. Protein: CASSQLAGRAKNIQYF.

The J gene is TRBJ2-5, the V gene TRBV2, with TRBD2 matching over 12 bases. There are 18 residues in the CDR3. In germline, CDR1 is SNHLY, CDR2 FYNNEI. V was clipped by 3 bases and J by 7 bases; unmatched bases: 15. CDR3 residues: CASSEETSGRRAVGTQYF. The CDR3 DNA follows: TGTGCCAGCAGTGAGGAGACTAGCGGGAGACGCGCGGTAGGGACCCAGTACTTC.

The rearrangement links TRBV7-2 to TRBJ1-4; tentative D call: TRBD1 (5 bases). Trimming shortened V by 8 bases and J by 5 bases, and 15 bases separated the two germline ends. The CDR3 is 14 residues long. The germline V gene encodes CDR1 SGHTA and CDR2 FQGNSA. CDR3: CASGRGPGNEKLFF. The CDR3, as DNA: TGTGCCAGCGGACGGGGCCCCGGCAATGAAAAACTGTTTTTT.

This sequence joins TRBV6-2 or TRBV6-3 and TRBJ2-7; 7 nucleotides match TRBD2. CDR1 and CDR2 from the germline V gene are MNHEY and SVGEGT. This CDR3 is 14 amino acids long. The V gene end was trimmed by 6 bases and the J gene end by 3 bases; junction bases not matched to a gene: 8. The CDR3 DNA reads as TGTGCCAGCAGCGGGGGGAATGATTACTACGAGCAGTACTTC. Translated: CASSGGNDYYEQYF.

About this clonotype: A much larger clone is a single base away; this may be a read error. In DNA form, the CDR3 reads TGCAGCGTTGACGAAGCAGGGAAGATGGGGGCTTTCTTT. Amino acid sequence: CSVDEAGKMGAFF. The rearrangement joins TRBV29-1 to TRBJ1-1; D perhaps matches TRBD1 (5 bases). The CDR3 spans 13 residues. Between the trimmed V and J ends, which lost 3 bases and 11 bases, there was a span of 19 bases. The germline CDR1 and CDR2 sequences are SQVTM and ANQGSEA. Using reference TRBV29-1 and TRBJ1-1 for the parts outside the CDR3, the full variable domain is SAVISQKPSRDICQRGTSLTIQCQVDSQVTMMFWYRQQPGQSLTLIATANQGSEATYESGFVIDKFPISRPNLTFSTLTVSNMSPEDSSIYLCSVDEAGKMGAFFGQGTRLTVV.

This clonotype was observed a few times. The chain joins TRBV28 to TRBJ2-7, with 8 positions matching TRBD2. With V trimmed by 10 bases and J by 0 bases, 8 bases remained unmatched. The CDR3 is 14 amino acids. From germline, CDR1 is MDHEN and CDR2 SYDVKM. CDR3 sequence reads: CATYPGTSSYEQYF. The CDR3 DNA reads TGTGCCACCTATCCCGGGACTAGCTCCTACGAGCAGTACTTC.

The rearrangement joins TRBV12-3 or TRBV12-4 to TRBJ2-7; TRBD2 aligns across 9 bases. There are 15 residues in the CDR3. The trim removed 1 base at V and 2 bases at J, leaving 3 bases unmatched. This CDR3 reads CASSLGLAGTYEQYV. The CDR3 nucleotides read TGTGCCAGCAGTTTAGGGCTAGCGGGGACCTACGAGCAGTACGTC.

This clonotype showed up many times. J is TRBJ1-1 and V is TRBV7-2; no clear D. Trimming removed 3 bases at V and 0 bases at J, with 2 bases between. Germline V gene sequence: CDR1 SGHTA, CDR2 FQGNSA. The length of the CDR3 is 12 residues. CDR3 sequence reads: CASSFMNTEAFF. The CDR3 DNA reads TGTGCCAGCAGCTTTATGAACACTGAAGCTTTCTTT.

This clonotype was observed at least ten times. This chain connects TRBV7-2 to TRBJ1-1; D uncertain. Between the trimmed V and J ends, which lost 1 base and 8 bases, there was a span of 11 bases. Germline V gene lookup returns CDR1 SGHTA and CDR2 FQGNSA. The CDR3 length is 13 residues. The CDR3, as DNA: TGTGCCAGCAGCTTAGTTCGAAGGTCGGAAGCTTTCTTT. This encodes CASSLVRRSEAFF.

The chain uses TRBV6-6 and TRBJ2-5; no definite D call. The germline V and J ends were trimmed by 4 bases and 4 bases, with 4 bases remaining between them. The CDR3 extends over 11 amino acids. Germline CDR1 MNHNY, CDR2 SVGAGI (reference sequence). CDR3 DNA sequence: TGTGCCAGCAGTTCATCAGAGACCCAGTACTTC. This encodes CASSSSETQYF.

The chain employs TRBV28 and TRBJ1-5; D unclear. The V gene's germline CDR1 is MDHEN and CDR2 SYDVKM. The CDR3 is made up of 12 amino acids. The ends were cut back, 1 base at V and 10 bases at J, with 8 bases in the middle. The DNA for the CDR3 is TGTGCCAGCAGTTTATCGGCTACACCCCAGCATTTT. This codes for CASSLSATPQHF.

This clonotype was observed many times. This sequence joins TRBV19 and TRBJ1-5; D unresolved. V dropped 7 bases and J dropped 7 bases, with 11 bases sitting between them. From germline, CDR1 is LNHDA and CDR2 SQIVND (reference sequence). This CDR3 has 12 amino acids. CDR3 DNA: TGTGCCAGTACCCCCGGCCAACAGCCCCAGCATTTT. Amino acid sequence: CASTPGQQPQHF.

In this sample, this clonotype turned up many times. In DNA form, the CDR3 reads TGTGCCGGAAGGACTAGCGGCCTTTTAAATGAGCAGTTCTTC. Amino acid sequence: CAGRTSGLLNEQFF. V gene TRBV28 combines with J gene TRBJ2-1, with TRBD2 matching over 10 bases. The CDR3 is 14 residues long. The V gene end was trimmed by 11 bases and the J gene end by 7 bases; junction bases not matched to a gene: 11. Germline V gives CDR1 MDHEN, CDR2 SYDVKM.

This clonotype has ten or more counts. The rearrangement uses TRBV6-2 or TRBV6-3 and TRBJ2-2; TRBD1 agrees at 9 bases. Germline CDR1 is MNHEY and CDR2 is SVGEGT. V shed 6 bases and J 9 bases; nucleotides not matched to a gene: 14. The CDR3 totals 16 residues. CDR3: CASSQRTGGAGRELFF. The DNA of the CDR3 is TGTGCCAGCAGCCAACGCACAGGGGGCGCGGGCCGGGAGCTGTTTTTT.

This clonotype occurred a few times. V is TRBV27 and J is TRBJ2-7, with 8 positions matching TRBD2. The CDR3 is made up of 13 amino acids. Per germline, CDR1 MNHEY and CDR2 SMNVEV (reference sequence). J lost 3 bases, V lost 6 bases, and 4 bases had no gene match. CDR3 amino acids: CASRNGGGYEQYF. CDR3 DNA sequence: TGTGCCAGCAGGAACGGGGGGGGCTACGAGCAGTACTTC.

This chain joins TRBV20-1 and TRBJ2-5; weak D call: TRBD1 (6 bases). Trimming shortened V by 1 base and J by 5 bases, and 11 bases separated the two germline ends. The CDR3 consists of 13 residues. Germline loops: CDR1 DFQATT, CDR2 SNEGSKA (reference sequence). As DNA, the CDR3 is TGCAGTGCTAGAGCAGGGGACGGGGAGACCCAGTACTTC. Translating gives CSARAGDGETQYF.

The table lists this clonotype with many counts. The chain links TRBV7-9 to TRBJ2-7; 8 nucleotides agree with TRBD1. The V segment lost 1 base and the J segment 3 bases; nucleotides outside the gene matches: 5. From germline, CDR1 is SEHNR and CDR2 FQNEAQ (reference sequence). CDR3 length: 15 residues. The CDR3, as DNA: TGTGCCAGCAGCTTAGGGGCAGGGGGCAACTACGAGCAGTACTTC. Residues: CASSLGAGGNYEQYF. The whole variable domain, filled in from reference TRBV7-9 and TRBJ2-7, reads DTGVSQNPRHKITKRGQNVTFRCDPISEHNRLYWYRQTLGQGPEFLTYFQNEAQLEKSRLLSDRFSAERPKGSFSTLEIQRTEQGDSAMYLCASSLGAGGNYEQYFGPGTRLTVT.

This clonotype appeared a few times. J is TRBJ2-3 and V is TRBV7-2, with D unresolved. This CDR3 region has 11 residues. With 6 bases removed from V and 2 bases from J, the gap between germline ends came to 3 bases. Germline V gene lookup returns CDR1 SGHTA and CDR2 FQGNSA. CDR3 amino acids: CASRNTDTQYF. DNA for the CDR3: TGTGCCAGCAGGAACACAGATACGCAGTATTTT. Drawing the rest from reference TRBV7-2 and TRBJ2-3, the complete variable domain is GAGVSQSPSNKVTEKGKDVELRCDPISGHTALYWYRQSLGQGLEFLIYFQGNSAPDKSGLPSDRFSAERTGGSVSTLTIQRTQQEDSAVYLCASRNTDTQYFGPGTRLTVL.

The V and J genes are TRBV28 and TRBJ2-7; D is unclear. The germline gives CDR1 MDHEN, CDR2 SYDVKM. This CDR3 has 13 residues. V lost 5 bases, J lost 6 bases, and 14 bases lay in between. The CDR3 is CASSPPRPGEQYV. The CDR3 region has the DNA TGTGCCAGCAGTCCCCCTCGTCCGGGCGAGCAGTACGTC.

This clonotype was seen repeatedly, ten times or more. V usage is TRBV27 and J usage is TRBJ2-2, with D maybe TRBD2 (6 bases). V shed 8 bases and J shed 2 bases, with 12 bases lying between them. Per germline, CDR1 MNHEY and CDR2 SMNVEV (reference sequence). The CDR3 consists of 14 residues. CDR3 in amino acids: CASGGTGNTGELFF. The CDR3 DNA sequence: TGTGCCAGCGGCGGGACGGGCAACACCGGGGAGCTGTTTTTT.

This clonotype has a handful of counts. V is TRBV29-1 and J is TRBJ2-5, with 12 bases identical to TRBD2. This CDR3 is built from 13 residues. Trimming took 8 bases from V and 0 from J; bases not matched to a gene: 1. CDR1 is SQVTM, CDR2 ANQGSEA, per germline. CDR3 nucleotides: TGCAGCCTAGCGGGGGGGAACCAAGAGACCCAGTACTTC. Its protein product is CSLAGGNQETQYF.

This clonotype was counted many times. The V gene is TRBV18, the J gene TRBJ2-3; D might be TRBD1 (5 bases). The V end lost 3 bases, the J end lost 0 bases, and 10 bases lay between the germline ends. This CDR3 is 15 amino acids long. Germline V CDR1 and CDR2: KGHSH, LQKENI. The CDR3, as DNA: TGTGCCAGCTCACCTACAACAGGAAGCACAGATACGCAGTATTTT. Translating gives CASSPTTGSTDTQYF.

The sample holds many counts of this clonotype. V and J are TRBV29-1 and TRBJ1-5; the D is unclear. The V gene's germline CDR1 is SQVTM and CDR2 ANQGSEA. V was cut by 4 bases and J by 4 bases, with 14 bases left in between. The CDR3 runs 14 residues. DNA of the CDR3: TGCAGCGTTGTAACGGGCAGTGAGAATCAGCCCCAGCATTTT. Protein product: CSVVTGSENQPQHF.

There are many counts of this clonotype. The chain uses TRBV7-8 and TRBJ2-3; D is possibly TRBD2 (6 bases). The CDR3 has 12 residues. V was shortened by 5 bases and J by 4 bases, with 7 bases between the two germline ends. Germline V gene sequence: CDR1 SGHVS, CDR2 FQNEAQ. The chain's CDR3 is CASSPGADTQYF. CDR3 bases: TGTGCCAGCAGCCCGGGGGCAGATACGCAGTATTTT.

For this clonotype: With a much larger clone just one base away, this may be a read error. The V call is TRBV7-9, the J call TRBJ2-5; weak D call: TRBD2 (5 bases). Per germline, CDR1 SEHNR and CDR2 FQNEAQ (reference sequence). This CDR3 is 13 amino acids long. CDR3 DNA: TGTGCCGGCAGCTTCCCGGGAACAAGGACCCAGTACTTC. Residues: CAGSFPGTRTQYF.

The chain has TRBV6-2 or TRBV6-3 and TRBJ2-7; 13 bases line up with TRBD2. The CDR3 runs 20 residues. J was trimmed by 6 bases and V by 4 bases; bases with no gene match: 21. The germline V gene has CDR1 MNHEY and CDR2 SVGEGT. This CDR3 reads CASSSGTGKTSGGRPAEQYV. The CDR3, as DNA: TGTGCCAGCAGTTCAGGGACAGGAAAGACTAGCGGGGGGCGGCCTGCCGAGCAGTACGTC.

The chain combines TRBV5-1 with TRBJ2-5; 8 bases agree with TRBD1. Trimming took 4 bases from V and 3 from J; bases not matched to a gene: 5. CDR1 and CDR2 (germline): SGHRS, YFSETQ. This CDR3 has 14 amino acids. CDR3 bases: TGCGCCAGCAGCCTGCGGACAGGGAAAGAGACCCAGTACTTC. This encodes CASSLRTGKETQYF.

This clonotype was counted many times. The V call is TRBV2, the J call TRBJ1-2, with D possibly being TRBD1 (5 bases). Germline V gives CDR1 SNHLY, CDR2 FYNNEI. V lost 4 bases and J 1 base, leaving 13 bases between the germline ends. This CDR3 has 15 residues. CDR3 loop: CASSGGRTLNYGYTF. In DNA form, the CDR3 reads TGTGCCAGCAGTGGCGGGCGGACACTTAACTATGGCTACACCTTC.